A selection of T cell receptor beta chains follows, all from one sample in a study of beta chain features in type 1 diabetes. The protocol was immunoSEQ multiplex PCR, while the TCRdb copy is restricted to in-frame clones and leaves out a portion. Of about 360,000 clones in the sample, 10% to 15% were seen once. Specimen: naive CD4+ T cells from blood. The receptors derive from a man younger than 35 in good health. CDR3s include the opening cysteine and the closing phenylalanine or tryptophan. The order of the fields is V gene, CDR3 length, CDR3 protein.

v_gene: TRBV30; len: 12; CDR3aa: CAWSESFQPQHF
v_gene: TRBV18; len: 12; CDR3aa: CASSPQGDTQYF
v_gene: TRBV7-3; len: 13; CDR3aa: CASSLRTAAKAFF
v_gene: TRBV5-5; len: 14; CDR3aa: CASSVLAERDEQFF
v_gene: TRBV19; len: 13; CDR3aa: CATSRGDQETQYF
v_gene: TRBV30; len: 14; CDR3aa: CAWSQRPGQPEAFF
v_gene: TRBV28; len: 15; CDR3aa: CASNSASSYNSPLHF
v_gene: TRBV7-9; len: 14; CDR3aa: CASTEYLRAYGYTF
v_gene: TRBV7-2; len: 15; CDR3aa: CASSLVWGPDGELFF
v_gene: TRBV4-2; len: 16; CDR3aa: CASSQGDSSSRHEQYF
v_gene: TRBV10-3; len: 14; CDR3aa: CAMSRDRGPDTQYF
v_gene: TRBV14; len: 13; CDR3aa: CASSQGTNYEQYF
v_gene: TRBV7-9; len: 19; CDR3aa: CASSQNPGQGNSGANVLTF
v_gene: TRBV4-1; len: 14; CDR3aa: CASTRPGTNYGYTF
v_gene: TRBV9; len: 13; CDR3aa: CASSVVQGSEQYF
v_gene: TRBV5-1; len: 16; CDR3aa: CASSRGQGSNTGELFF
v_gene: TRBV2; len: 13; CDR3aa: CASSPGQGWGYTF
v_gene: TRBV30; len: 13; CDR3aa: CAWEQNSNQPQHF
v_gene: TRBV7-3; len: 15; CDR3aa: CASSLFGGDTDTQYF
v_gene: TRBV7-8; len: 14; CDR3aa: CASSLEGGHQPQHF
v_gene: TRBV10-3; len: 14; CDR3aa: CAISKQGASDTQYF
v_gene: TRBV9; len: 14; CDR3aa: CASGPGQPNEKLFF
v_gene: TRBV2; len: 16; CDR3aa: CASSEAGTGWYNEQFF
v_gene: TRBV11-2; len: 18; CDR3aa: CASSPTLRGSRSTDTQYF
v_gene: TRBV5-6; len: 14; CDR3aa: CASSLGLDVDEQFF
v_gene: TRBV19; len: 16; CDR3aa: CASSIYGTRATDTQYF
v_gene: TRBV6-5; len: 15; CDR3aa: CASSPKRGGTDTQYF
v_gene: TRBV30; len: 19; CDR3aa: CAWSIPGTSGGRAKNIQYF
v_gene: TRBV30; len: 13; CDR3aa: CAWTPRSDQPQHF
v_gene: TRBV13; len: 12; CDR3aa: CASSLVSYTQYF
v_gene: TRBV5-1; len: 15; CDR3aa: CASSIRDSHNSPLHF
v_gene: TRBV10-3; len: 14; CDR3aa: CAIRDSGTDEKLFF
v_gene: TRBV30; len: 13; CDR3aa: CAWRRSAGAEAFF
v_gene: TRBV5-1; len: 16; CDR3aa: CASSWSATPPGETQYF
v_gene: TRBV9; len: 15; CDR3aa: CASSVGGVAYNEQFF
v_gene: TRBV6-1; len: 15; CDR3aa: CASSEGTSGYNEQFF
v_gene: TRBV5-1; len: 15; CDR3aa: CASSLEGARTYGYTF
v_gene: TRBV9; len: 14; CDR3aa: CASSVATDNQPQHF
v_gene: TRBV4-3; len: 16; CDR3aa: CASSQSIGQGTYEQYF
v_gene: TRBV15; len: 14; CDR3aa: CATSRGLANYGYTF
v_gene: TRBV11-2; len: 18; CDR3aa: CASSLVPGLAGLTYEQYF
v_gene: TRBV27; len: 18; CDR3aa: CASTAGPHRGAPSYEQYF
v_gene: TRBV30; len: 12; CDR3aa: CAWSFLGAPQFF
v_gene: TRBV6-6; len: 15; CDR3aa: CASTRLGEGTDTQYF
v_gene: TRBV29-1; len: 15; CDR3aa: CSVVARDRGFYEQYF
v_gene: TRBV4-1; len: 15; CDR3aa: CASSQGGTGGLAQYF
v_gene: TRBV4-1; len: 18; CDR3aa: CASRPGSGGASGANVLTF
v_gene: TRBV9; len: 16; CDR3aa: CASSVAADPIVYGYTF
v_gene: TRBV18; len: 14; CDR3aa: CASSRTGGSYEQYF
v_gene: TRBV7-8; len: 15; CDR3aa: CASSSREGARYEQYF
v_gene: TRBV5-4; len: 13; CDR3aa: CASSLPPIDTQYF
v_gene: TRBV30; len: 14; CDR3aa: CACSSGGGFQPQHF
v_gene: TRBV15; len: 15; CDR3aa: CATSKGGQTLRGYTF
v_gene: TRBV29-1; len: 12; CDR3aa: CSVRDSTDTQYF
v_gene: TRBV9; len: 15; CDR3aa: CASRPGTGATGELFF
v_gene: TRBV12-5; len: 15; CDR3aa: CASGRGLAGYNEQFF
v_gene: TRBV9; len: 20; CDR3aa: CASSVDPLGRMSSGANVLTF
v_gene: TRBV4-3; len: 15; CDR3aa: CASSQDKGKYNEQFF
v_gene: TRBV5-1; len: 14; CDR3aa: CASSLTGGPYEQYF